These 18 T cell receptor beta chains originate from one sample sequenced in a study of blood T cell repertoires in COVID-19. Profiled with immunoSEQ multiplex PCR; TCRdb holds only in-frame clones, not every one. The sample gives 200,000 to 250,000 clones, 75% to 85% of which show up once; about 5.1% is in the top ten. Sequenced: peripheral blood. Source of these receptors: a man over 45 with COVID-19, enrolled during active disease.

V usage is TRBV12-1 and J usage is TRBJ2-2; the table assigns TRBD2, which was not confirmed against the DNA. TRBV12-1 is designated a pseudogene. This CDR3 is 15 amino acids long. CDR3 nucleotide sequence: TGTGCCAGCTTACCTACCGGACTTAACACCGGGGAGCTGTTTTTT. Protein sequence: CASLPTGLNTGELFF.

J is TRBJ1-6 and V is TRBV4-2; 9 positions match TRBD1. The CDR3 length is 15 residues. Germline V gene lookup returns CDR1 LGHNA and CDR2 YNFKEQ. With V trimmed by 4 bases and J by 7 bases, 5 bases remained unmatched. CDR3: CASSRRQGDNSPLHF. CDR3 DNA sequence: TGTGCCAGCAGCCGAAGACAGGGGGACAATTCACCCCTCCACTTT.

On this clone: Other nucleotide sequences from this sample produce the same CDR3. The rearrangement uses TRBV9 and TRBJ1-4, with TRBD1 identical over 8 bases. Trimming cost V 4 bases and J 7 bases; bases outside gene matches: 6. CDR3 length equals 14 residues. The germline CDR1 and CDR2 sequences are SGDLS and YYNGEE. CDR3 residues: CASSLQGAGEKLFF. The CDR3 bases are TGTGCCAGCAGCCTCCAGGGGGCGGGTGAAAAACTGTTTTTT.

The chain employs TRBV6-5 and TRBJ1-1, with 8 bases matching TRBD1. Trimming at V came to 8 bases and at J to 4 bases, leaving 3 bases not matched to a gene. The CDR3 consists of 12 residues. Looked up from germline, CDR1 is MNHEY and CDR2 is SVGAGI. CDR3 protein: CASCTGGTEAFF. In DNA, the CDR3 is TGTGCCAGCTGCACAGGGGGCACTGAAGCTTTCTTT.

To note about this clone: Other DNA sequences of this sample code for an identical CDR3. The chain is built from TRBV28 and TRBJ2-2; 9 nucleotides align to TRBD2. The CDR3 sequence is 16 residues long. Germline V gene lookup returns CDR1 MDHEN and CDR2 SYDVKM. V was clipped by 3 bases and J by 4 bases; unmatched bases: 6. For the CDR3, the DNA is TGTGCCAGCAGTTTGAGGCTAGCGGGGCGCACCGGGGAGCTGTTTTTT. Residues: CASSLRLAGRTGELFF.

The chain combines TRBV9 with TRBJ1-6; D is possibly TRBD1 (5 bases). Germline V gene lookup returns CDR1 SGDLS and CDR2 YYNGEE. The CDR3 runs 16 residues. Trimming cost V 3 bases and J 9 bases, with 19 bases left between them. This CDR3 reads CASSAPAGRPLSPLHF. CDR3 in DNA: TGTGCCAGCAGCGCCCCGGCAGGGAGGCCTCTTTCACCCCTCCACTTT.

This sequence joins TRBV10-2 and TRBJ1-3; a possible D gene is TRBD1 (5 bases). The CDR3 runs 15 residues. Germline CDR1 is WSHSY and CDR2 is SAAADI. V lost 6 bases and J lost 3, with 15 bases in between. CDR3 protein: CASRVSAGFGNTIYF. The CDR3 region has the DNA TGCGCCAGCAGGGTGTCGGCAGGGTTTGGAAACACCATATATTTT.

The chain combines TRBV30 with TRBJ2-3; D may be TRBD2 (7 bases). Looked up from germline, CDR1 is GTSNPN and CDR2 is SVGIG (reference sequence). The CDR3 has 15 residues. Trimming took 1 base from V and 3 from J, leaving 14 bases between them. This chain's CDR3 is CAWSGMGGRTDTQYF. The CDR3 region has the DNA TGTGCCTGGAGTGGAATGGGGGGGCGAACAGATACGCAGTATTTT.

The rearrangement joins TRBV5-4 to TRBJ2-5, with 7 bases fitting TRBD2. Per the germline V gene, CDR1 is SGHNT and CDR2 is YYREEE (reference sequence). The ends lost 1 base at V and 5 bases at J; junction bases unmatched: 2. The length of the CDR3 is 13 residues. The CDR3, as DNA: TGTGCCAGCAGCTTGTTCGGGGGGGAGACCCAGTACTTC. Protein sequence: CASSLFGGETQYF.

In its sample, this clone was seen once. The J gene is TRBJ1-6, the V gene TRBV11-2; D possibly corresponds to TRBD1 (5 bases). Trimming left V 0 bases short and J 7 bases short, with 10 bases between. The length of the CDR3 is 15 residues. Germline V lookup: CDR1 SGHAT, CDR2 FQNNGV. The CDR3 is CASSLEFQGNSPLHF. The CDR3 DNA sequence: TGTGCCAGCAGCTTAGAATTCCAGGGAAATTCACCCCTCCACTTT.

The V and J genes are TRBV5-5 and TRBJ1-1; D gene unclear. The V gene's germline CDR1 is SGHKS and CDR2 YYEKEE (reference sequence). This CDR3 has 15 amino acids. The V gene lost 3 bases and the J gene lost 0 bases, with 12 bases spanning the gap. CDR3 amino acids: CASSWEQQMNTEAFF. The DNA for the CDR3 is TGTGCCAGCAGCTGGGAGCAGCAGATGAACACTGAAGCTTTCTTT.

The chain recombines TRBV5-1 with TRBJ2-5; 8 nucleotides line up with TRBD1. There are 14 residues in the CDR3. Germline CDR1 reads SGHRS; CDR2 reads YFSETQ. V lost 4 bases to trimming and J lost 5 bases; unmatched junction nucleotides: 7. The CDR3 reads CASSPGQGRETQYF. The CDR3 coding sequence is TGCGCCAGCAGCCCAGGACAGGGAAGGGAGACCCAGTACTTC.

The chain links TRBV2 to TRBJ1-1; 9 positions match TRBD1. Per germline, CDR1 SNHLY and CDR2 FYNNEI. V lost 5 bases, J lost 5 bases, and 3 bases stayed unmatched. The CDR3 has 13 residues. CDR3 region: CASSPGQGTEAFF. In DNA, the CDR3 is TGTGCCAGCAGTCCGGGACAGGGAACTGAAGCTTTCTTT.

The rearrangement joins TRBV2 to TRBJ1-2; D is possibly TRBD1 (5 bases). The CDR3 contains 14 residues. V was cut by 7 bases and J by 4 bases, with 16 bases left in between. The germline gives CDR1 SNHLY, CDR2 FYNNEI. The CDR3 loop reads CASIMEKGLYGYTF. Written as DNA, the CDR3 is TGTGCCAGCATTATGGAAAAGGGGCTCTATGGCTACACCTTC.

This rearrangement joins TRBV7-6 to TRBJ1-2; TRBD1 agrees at 9 bases. Germline V gene lookup returns CDR1 SGHVS and CDR2 FNYEAQ. This CDR3 has 15 residues. V gave up 3 bases and J gave up 6 bases; unmatched junction bases: 8. CDR3 nucleotides: TGTGCCAGCAGCTTTGAACAGGGGGCGCGGAATGGCTACACCTTC. Residues: CASSFEQGARNGYTF. Using reference TRBV7-6 and TRBJ1-2 for the parts outside the CDR3, the full variable domain is GAGVSQSPRYKVTKRGQDVALRCDPISGHVSLYWYRQALGQGPEFLTYFNYEAQQDKSGLPNDRFSAERPEGSISTLTIQRTEQRDSAMYRCASSFEQGARNGYTFGSGTRLTVV.

The chain is built from TRBV5-6 and TRBJ1-1; TRBD1 agrees at 9 bases. Germline-derived CDR1 and CDR2 are SGHDT and YYEEEE. The CDR3 loop spans 15 amino acids. V gave up 4 bases and J gave up 5 bases; unmatched junction bases: 9. The CDR3 loop is CASSPGTGLLTEAFF. The CDR3 DNA reads as TGTGCCAGCAGCCCCGGGACAGGGTTATTAACTGAAGCTTTCTTT. The entire variable domain, with the rest obtained from reference TRBV5-6 and TRBJ1-1, is as follows: DAGVTQSPTHLIKTRGQQVTLRCSPKSGHDTVSWYQQALGQGPQFIFQYYEEEERQRGNFPDRFSGHQFPNYSSELNVNALLLGDSALYLCASSPGTGLLTEAFFGQGTRLTVV.

The genes are TRBV3-1 (or the pseudogene TRBV3-2) and TRBJ1-6; TRBD1 agrees at 7 bases. The ends lost 1 base at V and 0 bases at J; junction bases unmatched: 6. The CDR3 contains 18 residues. In germline, CDR1 is LGHDT, CDR2 YNNKEL (reference sequence). The CDR3 sequence: CASSQGDSQYSYNSPLHF. The DNA of the CDR3 is TGTGCCAGCAGCCAAGGGGACAGTCAATACTCCTATAATTCACCCCTCCACTTT.

V usage is TRBV7-2 and J usage is TRBJ1-1; 7 bases are shared with TRBD1. This CDR3 region has 15 residues. Germline CDR1 and CDR2: SGHTA and FQGNSA. J was trimmed by 4 bases and V by 5 bases; bases with no gene match: 10. CDR3 amino acids: CASSGPGQKPTEAFF. In DNA form, the CDR3 reads TGTGCCAGCAGCGGGCCGGGACAGAAACCCACTGAAGCTTTCTTT.